This entry concerns a single T cell receptor (beta chain). Its antigen is unknown. Sequencing was performed with immunoSEQ multiplex PCR; in TCRdb, only in-frame clones are kept and a portion is missing. This table holds tens of thousands of clones, around three quarters found once. The data originate from a study of vaccination effects on CD4 cells after COVID-19. Overall study results and limits: Marked contraction was observed in infection-induced and vaccine-induced clones late after vaccination.

Ahead of sequencing, the ViraFEST assay grew antigen-specific CD4+ T cells using viral peptide pools. Investigators separated out CD4+ T cells once 10 days of culture had passed. Two-dose BNT162b2 or mRNA-1273 vaccination was given to participants. Vaccinated participants had no history of SARS-CoV-2 infection and tested negative for nucleocapsid antibodies. The sample in question was CD4+ T cells from PBMCs cultured with HCoV-229E spike peptides, obtained after COVID-19 vaccination. The clonotype originates from a human donor who received a COVID-19 vaccine.

The CDR3 loop reads CASSLVGGGQWETQYF. Here the CDR3 DNA reads TGCGCCAGCAGCTTGGTTGGGGGCGGTCAATGGGAGACCCAGTACTTC. The chain carries TRBV5-1 and TRBJ2-5, with a tentative D call TRBD1 (6 bases). Trimming removed 0 bases at V and 5 bases at J, with 17 bases between. CDR3 length: 16 residues. Germline loops: CDR1 SGHRS, CDR2 YFSETQ.